This TCR beta chain originates from a study of Ad26.COV2.S vaccination and SARS-CoV-2 variants. Points on this clone: Its target is unknown.

The method was immunoSEQ multiplex PCR; TCRdb's version includes in-frame clones alone and lacks a portion of them. Among a few hundred thousand clones listed, 83% were seen once. The treatment denotes: around 19 received Ad26.COV2.S at low or high dose, single or two shots; about 5 received placebo; per-sample allocation not given. Specimen acquisition occurred on day 63 following the initial vaccine or placebo injection. Findings and limits, study-wide: Non-spike TCR breadth showed similarity between vaccine and placebo recipients. The analyses of TCR breadth and depth may have understated the size of total T cell responses. Placebo recipients had lower spike-specific TCR breadth than vaccine recipients. Spike-specific CD8+ and CD4+ T cell responses reportedly showed substantial breadth after vaccination.

Germline V gene lookup returns CDR1 ENHRY and CDR2 SYGVKD. The CDR3 is 15 amino acids. The V end was cut by 3 bases, the J end by 8 bases, with 19 bases between. The chain carries TRBV10-3 and TRBJ1-2; perhaps TRBD1 as D (5 bases). This specimen consisted of peripheral blood, obtained in a trial of Ad26.COV2.S vaccine versus placebo. The origin of this receptor is a person aged 18-60 years who received the Ad26.COV2.S COVID-19 vaccine or a placebo. CDR3 DNA sequence: TGTGCCATCAGTGACCCCTCCCGCGGGGGATCCGGCTACACCTTC. It encodes CAISDPSRGGSGYTF.